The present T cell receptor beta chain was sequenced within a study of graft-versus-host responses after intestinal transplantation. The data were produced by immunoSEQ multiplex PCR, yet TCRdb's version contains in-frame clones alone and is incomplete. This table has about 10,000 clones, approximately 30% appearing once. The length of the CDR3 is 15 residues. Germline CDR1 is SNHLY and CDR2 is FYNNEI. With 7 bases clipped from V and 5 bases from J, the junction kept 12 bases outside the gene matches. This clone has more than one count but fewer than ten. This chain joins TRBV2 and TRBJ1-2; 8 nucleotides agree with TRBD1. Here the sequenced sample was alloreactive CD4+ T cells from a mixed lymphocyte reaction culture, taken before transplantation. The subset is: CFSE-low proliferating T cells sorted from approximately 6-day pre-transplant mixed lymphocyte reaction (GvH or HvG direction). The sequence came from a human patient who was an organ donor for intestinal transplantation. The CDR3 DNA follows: TGTGCCAGCACTCCCGTGGCCAGGGGGCCTTATGGCTACACCTTC. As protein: CASTPVARGPYGYTF.